Included here is one TCR beta chain sequence, with context. V was pared by 5 bases and J by 3 bases, with 17 bases between. Germline values: CDR1 SGHNT, CDR2 YENEEA. The CDR3 runs to 15 residues. The authors divided CD4+ cells into CD45RA+ naive and CD45RA-negative memory subsets. Authors' data handling: ImmunoSEQ sequences covered only the junction and lacked quality scores; filtering therefore differed. The repertoire was sequenced with immunoSEQ multiplex PCR; TCRdb's copy has only in-frame clones and lacks some. Clone size and V and J calls were adopted from that table, with D and trimming inferred from the DNA. The sample yields under 2.5 million clones, 85% to 95% seen once. This sample was included in a study of shared clonotypes between healthy human individuals.

The sequenced sample was naive CD4+ T cells from PBMCs. The subset denotes: CD45RA+ positively selected. The chain has TRBV11-3 and TRBJ2-7; possible D gene TRBD2, 5 bases. The clonotype originates from a man between 18 and 29 years old in good health. Some clones in this sample may be carry-over from other donors' samples. CDR3 amino acids: CASSLSRETHYEQYF. The DNA of the CDR3 is TGTGCCAGCAGCCTATCTCGGGAAACCCACTACGAGCAGTACTTC.